Below, 31 T cell receptor beta chains from the same sample are listed, as sequenced in a study of STAT5B mutations in CD4+ large granular lymphocyte leukemia (dated by TCRdb to 2022 to 2024). The library was obtained by the immunoSEQ multiplex PCR assay. What TCRdb holds here is the immuneACCESS table cut down to in-frame rearrangements. Part of the clones is not present; checked against another copy, under half of the missing clones reflect an unresolved V gene, and the others are unexplained. The sample yields 35,000 or so clones; 70% to 90% were counted once. The biggest ten clones account for 0.97% of the sample. Input material: CD4+ T cells from blood buffy coats. The receptors derive from a human donor in good health.

This clone was counted only a few times. J is TRBJ2-7 and V is TRBV4-2; D ambiguous. The CDR3 is 15 amino acids. Germline V gene lookup returns CDR1 LGHNA and CDR2 YNFKEQ. The V and J ends lost 4 bases and 2 bases respectively, with 15 bases between them. The CDR3 region is CASSRSGPEAYEQYF. The CDR3 bases are TGTGCCAGCAGCCGCAGTGGACCAGAGGCCTACGAGCAGTACTTC.

The chain uses TRBV6-5 and TRBJ2-7; possibly TRBD1 for D (6 bases). Trimming left V 2 bases short and J 4 bases short, with 9 bases between. Germline V gene sequence: CDR1 MNHEY, CDR2 SVGAGI. This CDR3 is built from 13 residues. The chain's CDR3 is CASSYVQGYEQYF. CDR3 nucleotide sequence: TGTGCCAGCAGTTACGTACAGGGATACGAGCAGTACTTC.

V and J are TRBV5-1 and TRBJ2-2; 7 bases are a match to TRBD2. The CDR3 loop spans 17 amino acids. V was clipped by 4 bases and J by 4 bases; unmatched bases: 13. Looked up from germline, CDR1 is SGHRS and CDR2 is YFSETQ. The CDR3 bases are TGCGCCAGCAGCCGCAACGTCGGGACTACTTCCACCGGGGAGCTGTTTTTT. Protein product: CASSRNVGTTSTGELFF.

This clone appeared once. This rearrangement joins TRBV6-1 to TRBJ2-7, with 8 bases fitting TRBD1. V lost 0 bases and J lost 0; bases outside the gene matches: 4. Germline-derived CDR1 and CDR2 are MNHNS and SASEGT. CDR3 length: 16 residues. CDR3 bases: TGTGCCAGCAGTGAAGCGTGGACAGGGTCCTCCTACGAGCAGTACTTC. Translation gives CASSEAWTGSSYEQYF.

The rearrangement links TRBV30 to TRBJ2-1; D gene unclear. V lost 7 bases and J 2 bases, leaving 6 bases between the germline ends. Germline V lookup: CDR1 GTSNPN, CDR2 SVGIG (reference sequence). The CDR3 consists of 11 residues. CDR3 in DNA: TGTGCCTCGCAGCCCTACAATGAGCAGTTCTTC. Its protein is CASQPYNEQFF.

V usage is TRBV6-1 and J usage is TRBJ1-1; maybe TRBD1 (5 bases). CDR3 length: 11 residues. Trimming cost V 7 bases and J 10 bases, with 13 bases left between them. CDR1 is MNHNS and CDR2 is SASEGT in the germline V gene. Here the CDR3 DNA reads TGTGCCAGCAAATTCTCGGGGGGAGCTTTCTTT. It translates to CASKFSGGAFF.

The rearrangement joins TRBV7-8 to TRBJ2-7; TRBD2 aligns across 13 bases. Germline V gene lookup returns CDR1 SGHVS and CDR2 FQNEAQ. The junction had 13 bases not matched to a gene; V was cut back by 2 bases and J by 3 bases. The CDR3 runs 19 residues. CDR3 DNA: TGTGCCAGCAGCTTAAGGTCCCCTCGGGGGACTAGCGGGATCTACGAGCAGTACTTC. Translated, it gives CASSLRSPRGTSGIYEQYF. The whole variable domain, filled in from reference TRBV7-8 and TRBJ2-7, reads GAGVSQSPRYKVAKRGQDVALRCDPISGHVSLFWYQQALGQGPEFLTYFQNEAQLDKSGLPSDRFFAERPEGSVSTLKIQRTQQEDSAVYLCASSLRSPRGTSGIYEQYFGPGTRLTVT.

In its sample, this clone was seen a few times. The rearrangement links TRBV19 to TRBJ2-1; 12 bases match TRBD2. The CDR3 runs to 17 residues. With 3 bases clipped from V and 8 bases from J, the junction kept 11 bases outside the gene matches. Germline CDR1 is LNHDA and CDR2 is SQIVND (reference sequence). CDR3 in DNA: TGTGCCAGTAGTATTGTGGGACTAGCGGGTCGGGGGGATGAGCAGTTCTTC. Translation: CASSIVGLAGRGDEQFF.

The genes are TRBV10-1 and TRBJ2-4; D assignment may be TRBD1 or TRBD2 (5 bases each). V gave up 6 bases and J gave up 8 bases, with 17 bases separating them. CDR1 is WNHNN, CDR2 SYGVQD, per germline (reference sequence). The CDR3 runs to 14 residues. CDR3 nucleotide sequence: TGCGCCAGCAGCGAGGGGAGATCGGATGACATTCAGTACTTC. The encoded protein is CASSEGRSDDIQYF.

This sequence joins TRBV6-6 and TRBJ2-4; D remains unclear. The CDR3 contains 14 residues. V shed 6 bases and J shed 0 bases, with 9 bases lying between them. Germline-derived CDR1 and CDR2 are MNHNY and SVGAGI (reference sequence). The CDR3 sequence: CASRPYLAKNIQYF. CDR3 coding DNA: TGTGCCAGCAGACCTTACTTAGCCAAAAACATTCAGTACTTC.

The rearrangement uses TRBV27 and TRBJ1-4; possibly TRBD1 for D (6 bases). The CDR3 runs to 15 residues. Deletions cut 5 bases from V and 5 bases from J, with 15 bases between. Germline V lookup: CDR1 MNHEY, CDR2 SMNVEV (reference sequence). Here the CDR3 reads CASSVQGFGNEKLFF. The CDR3 DNA sequence: TGTGCCAGCAGTGTACAGGGATTTGGGAATGAAAAACTGTTTTTT. Based on the CDR3 plus reference TRBV27 and TRBJ1-4, the full variable domain is EAQVTQNPRYLITVTGKKLTVTCSQNMNHEYMSWYRQDPGLGLRQIYYSMNVEVTDKGDVPEGYKVSRKEKRNFPLILESPSPNQTSLYFCASSVQGFGNEKLFFGSGTQLSVL.

This clone was recorded only once. The rearrangement joins TRBV7-9 to TRBJ2-3, with a tentative D call TRBD1 (5 bases). V lost 1 base and J 0 bases, leaving 8 bases between the germline ends. The CDR3 totals 15 residues. Germline CDR1 reads SEHNR; CDR2 reads FQNEAQ (reference sequence). The CDR3 region is CASSLGQSSTDTQYF. As DNA, the CDR3 is TGTGCCAGCAGCTTAGGACAGTCTAGCACAGATACGCAGTATTTT. Together with reference TRBV7-9 and TRBJ2-3, the CDR3 gives the full variable domain: DTGVSQNPRHKITKRGQNVTFRCDPISEHNRLYWYRQTLGQGPEFLTYFQNEAQLEKSRLLSDRFSAERPKGSFSTLEIQRTEQGDSAMYLCASSLGQSSTDTQYFGPGTRLTVL.

The chain recombines TRBV6-5 with TRBJ1-1; D is uncertain. This CDR3 comprises 13 residues. Germline CDR1 is MNHEY and CDR2 is SVGAGI. The V end lost 2 bases, the J end lost 1 base, and 5 bases lay between the germline ends. In nucleotides, the CDR3 is TGTGCCAGCAGTTACGGGAAGAACACTGAAGCTTTCTTT. Protein sequence: CASSYGKNTEAFF.

The rearrangement uses TRBV29-1 and TRBJ1-1; D unclear. The CDR3 is 11 residues long. Deletions cut 6 bases from V and 1 base from J, with 6 bases between. Germline lookup yields CDR1 SQVTM and CDR2 ANQGSEA. Written as DNA, the CDR3 is TGCAGCGTCCGGACGAACACTGAAGCTTTCTTT. This translates into CSVRTNTEAFF.

CDR3 sequence reads: CASSQVRNRVGDTQYF. DNA for the CDR3: TGCGCCAGCAGCCAAGTCCGTAATCGGGTTGGGGATACGCAGTATTTT. The chain combines TRBV4-1 with TRBJ2-3; D is uncertain. Germline CDR1 reads MGHRA; CDR2 reads YSYEKL. The V gene lost 1 base and the J gene lost 6 bases, with 17 bases spanning the gap. The CDR3 runs 16 residues.

This clone showed up just a few times. V gene TRBV10-3 combines with J gene TRBJ2-2, with 7 nucleotides matching TRBD1. J gave up 1 base and V 7 bases, and 12 bases lay outside the gene matches. Germline lookup yields CDR1 ENHRY and CDR2 SYGVKD. This CDR3 contains 17 residues. CDR3 sequence (DNA): TGTGCCATCACCCGGGGCGACAGGGCCCTGAACACCGGGGAGCTGTTTTTT. The encoded protein is CAITRGDRALNTGELFF.

The CDR3 bases are TGTGCCAGCAGCCCACTAGGAGGCCGAGGGGGCGCATATGGCTACACCTTC. Amino acids: CASSPLGGRGGAYGYTF. The rearrangement links TRBV7-2 to TRBJ1-2, with TRBD1 matching 7 bases. V shed 5 bases and J 5 bases; nucleotides not matched to a gene: 17. This CDR3 comprises 17 residues. Germline lookup yields CDR1 SGHTA and CDR2 FQGNSA.

This chain joins TRBV19 and TRBJ1-5; D uncertain. The CDR3 extends over 12 amino acids. The V gene lost 7 bases and the J gene lost 7 bases, with 11 bases spanning the gap. Germline assignment: CDR1 LNHDA and CDR2 SQIVND (reference sequence). The CDR3 loop is CASTVRGQPQHF. The CDR3 DNA reads as TGTGCCAGTACTGTTCGGGGACAGCCCCAGCATTTT.

This clone was counted a few times. The V and J genes are TRBV5-4 and TRBJ1-2; TRBD1 agrees at 8 bases. Germline V gene data show CDR1 as SGHNT and CDR2 as YYREEE (reference sequence). The CDR3 extends over 15 amino acids. V shed 4 bases, J shed 7 bases, and the junction held 12 bases outside the gene matches. This CDR3 is CASSPQDRVLSGYTF. CDR3 DNA sequence: TGTGCCAGCAGCCCACAGGACAGGGTCCTTAGTGGCTACACCTTC.

The chain employs TRBV29-1 and TRBJ1-5; D remains ambiguous. Trimming cost V 4 bases and J 6 bases, with 10 bases left between them. In germline, CDR1 is SQVTM, CDR2 ANQGSEA. The CDR3 totals 12 residues. The CDR3 DNA follows: TGCAGCGTTGGGAGGGAAGGTCAGCCCCAGCATTTT. This sequence encodes CSVGREGQPQHF.

This clone was observed once. The CDR3 region has the DNA TGTGCCAGCTCACCAGACAGGGGGAAGGGCTACACCTTC. Its protein is CASSPDRGKGYTF. The chain employs TRBV18 and TRBJ1-2; TRBD1 matches 9 bases. CDR1 is KGHSH, CDR2 LQKENI, per germline. V dropped 2 bases and J dropped 8; count of bases not matched to a gene: 3. The CDR3 has 13 residues.

The chain carries TRBV7-9 and TRBJ1-2, with 10 nucleotides matching TRBD1. Per the germline V gene, CDR1 is SEHNR and CDR2 is FQNEAQ (reference sequence). Trimming took 1 base from V and 2 from J; bases not matched to a gene: 4. This CDR3 has 16 amino acids. The CDR3 sequence: CASSLGKTGGNYGYTF. Here the CDR3 DNA reads TGTGCCAGCAGCTTAGGGAAGACAGGGGGCAACTATGGCTACACCTTC.

This sequence joins TRBV7-6 and TRBJ1-2, with 7 bases lining up with TRBD1. The V and J ends lost 5 bases and 8 bases, in that order; junction bases with no gene match: 8. The length of the CDR3 is 13 residues. Germline V gene lookup returns CDR1 SGHVS and CDR2 FNYEAQ. CDR3 protein: CASSPGTVGGYTF. DNA for the CDR3: TGTGCCAGCAGCCCAGGGACAGTGGGGGGCTACACCTTC.

The chain combines TRBV5-6 with TRBJ2-7; 9 bases are shared with TRBD1. V lost 4 bases to trimming and J lost 0 bases; unmatched junction nucleotides: 8. The CDR3 sequence is 16 residues long. Germline V gives CDR1 SGHDT, CDR2 YYEEEE. CDR3 loop: CASSPLRQGGSYEQYF. The CDR3, as DNA: TGTGCCAGCAGCCCTCTCAGACAGGGGGGCTCCTACGAGCAGTACTTC.

CDR3 protein: CASSYSRQASGELFF. The CDR3 coding sequence is TGTGCCAGCAGTTACTCGAGACAGGCTTCTGGGGAGCTGTTTTTT. The chain is built from TRBV6-5 and TRBJ2-2; maybe TRBD1 (6 bases). The CDR3 has 15 amino acids. The germline CDR1 and CDR2 sequences are MNHEY and SVGAGI. Deletions cut 0 bases from V and 8 bases from J, with 13 bases between.

The J gene is TRBJ1-5, the V gene TRBV27, with no clear D. There are 14 residues in the CDR3. The V end was cut by 3 bases, the J end by 3 bases, with 9 bases between. Germline assignment: CDR1 MNHEY and CDR2 SMNVEV (reference sequence). The CDR3 protein is CASSFLGSNQPQHF. DNA of the CDR3: TGTGCCAGCAGTTTCTTGGGCTCCAATCAGCCCCAGCATTTT.

This clone showed up just a few times. The CDR3: CASSRGPLPFEAFF. CDR3 nucleotide sequence: TGCGCCAGCAGCCGGGGACCGCTGCCCTTTGAAGCTTTCTTT. The chain uses TRBV4-1 and TRBJ1-1; the D gene is possibly TRBD1 (5 bases). The germline V gene encodes CDR1 MGHRA and CDR2 YSYEKL. The CDR3 length is 14 residues. V was clipped by 4 bases and J by 7 bases, with 16 bases between them.

The J gene is TRBJ1-2, the V gene TRBV30, with a possible D match to TRBD1 (6 bases). The germline gives CDR1 GTSNPN, CDR2 SVGIG (reference sequence). V was clipped by 2 bases and J by 6 bases, with 10 bases between them. The CDR3 is 12 amino acids. CDR3 sequence reads: CAWSITGNGYTF. CDR3 DNA: TGTGCCTGGAGTATAACAGGGAATGGCTACACCTTC.

The chain is built from TRBV9 and TRBJ2-2; D is undetermined. CDR1 and CDR2 (germline): SGDLS, YYNGEE. The CDR3 sequence is 16 residues long. With 2 bases removed from V and 1 base from J, the gap between germline ends came to 12 bases. The CDR3 sequence: CASSVRGSRNTGELFF. DNA for the CDR3: TGTGCCAGCAGCGTCCGAGGCAGCCGGAACACCGGGGAGCTGTTTTTT.

The gene calls are TRBV4-3 and TRBJ1-5, with unresolved D. Germline V gene lookup returns CDR1 LGHNA and CDR2 YSLEER. CDR3 size: 13 residues. V was trimmed by 0 bases and J by 6 bases, leaving 6 bases between them. The CDR3 coding sequence is TGCGCCAGCAGCCAAGACATAATTCAGCCCCAGCATTTT. Encoded protein: CASSQDIIQPQHF.

The V gene is TRBV7-2, the J gene TRBJ2-7; no definite D call. CDR3 size: 13 residues. Germline loops: CDR1 SGHTA, CDR2 FQGNSA. The V end was cut by 1 base, the J end by 3 bases, with 7 bases between. This CDR3 reads CASSLDNNYEQYF. DNA of the CDR3: TGTGCCAGCAGCTTAGACAACAACTACGAGCAGTACTTC.